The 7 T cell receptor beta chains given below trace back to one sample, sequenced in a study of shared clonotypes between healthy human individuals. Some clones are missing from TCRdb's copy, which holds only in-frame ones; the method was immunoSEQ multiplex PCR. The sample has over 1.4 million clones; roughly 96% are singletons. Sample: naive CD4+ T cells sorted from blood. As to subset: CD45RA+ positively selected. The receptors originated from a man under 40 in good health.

CDR3 sequence: CATTPLGQAGYNEQFF. DNA for the CDR3: TGTGCCACCACCCCACTGGGACAGGCCGGCTACAATGAGCAGTTCTTC. The chain combines TRBV15 with TRBJ2-1; 8 bases agree with TRBD1. CDR3 size: 16 residues. Germline V gives CDR1 LNHNV, CDR2 YYDKDF (reference sequence). V lost 7 bases to trimming and J lost 3 bases; unmatched junction nucleotides: 11. Drawing the rest from reference TRBV15 and TRBJ2-1, the complete variable domain is DAMVIQNPRYQVTQFGKPVTLSCSQTLNHNVMYWYQQKSSQAPKLLFHYYDKDFNNEADTPDNFQSRRPNTSFCFLDIRSPGLGDTAMYLCATTPLGQAGYNEQFFGPGTRLTVL.

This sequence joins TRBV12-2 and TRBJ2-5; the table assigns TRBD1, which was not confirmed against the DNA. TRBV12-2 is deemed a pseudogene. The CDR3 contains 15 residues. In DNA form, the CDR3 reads TGTGCAAGTCGCTTAGCCTGGGGGACAGGGGGGACCCAGTACTTC. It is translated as CASRLAWGTGGTQYF.

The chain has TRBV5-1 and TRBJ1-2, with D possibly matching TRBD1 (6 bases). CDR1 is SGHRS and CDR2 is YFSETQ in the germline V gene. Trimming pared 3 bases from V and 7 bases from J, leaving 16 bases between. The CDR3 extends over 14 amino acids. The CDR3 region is CASSSRQGRGGYTF. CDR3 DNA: TGCGCCAGCAGCTCACGCCAGGGCAGGGGTGGCTACACCTTC.

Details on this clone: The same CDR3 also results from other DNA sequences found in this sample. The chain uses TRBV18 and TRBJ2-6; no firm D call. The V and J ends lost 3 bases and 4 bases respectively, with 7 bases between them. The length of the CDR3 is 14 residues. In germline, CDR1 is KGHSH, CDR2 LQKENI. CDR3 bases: TGTGCCAGCTCACCCGAACCCGGGGCCAACGTCCTGACTTTC. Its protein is CASSPEPGANVLTF.

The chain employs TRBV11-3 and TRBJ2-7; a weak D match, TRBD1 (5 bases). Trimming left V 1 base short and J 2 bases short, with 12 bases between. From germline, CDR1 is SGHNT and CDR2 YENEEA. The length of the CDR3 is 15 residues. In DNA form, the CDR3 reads TGTGCCAGCAGCTTAGGACAGACAGACACCTACGAGCAGTACTTC. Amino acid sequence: CASSLGQTDTYEQYF.

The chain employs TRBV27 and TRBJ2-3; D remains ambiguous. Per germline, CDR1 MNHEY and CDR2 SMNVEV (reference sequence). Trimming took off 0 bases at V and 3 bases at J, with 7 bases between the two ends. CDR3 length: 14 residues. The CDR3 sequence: CASSLSPLTDTQYF. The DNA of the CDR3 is TGTGCCAGCAGTTTATCGCCCCTGACAGATACGCAGTATTTT.

DNA for the CDR3: TGTGCCACCAGCAGACTGGGCCCCAGGGCACACATTACTACGAACACTGAAGCTTTCTTT. Its protein product is CATSRLGPRAHITTNTEAFF. The rearrangement links TRBV15 to TRBJ1-1; D might be TRBD1 (5 bases). The CDR3 sequence is 20 residues long. V shed 2 bases and J shed 1 base, with 26 bases lying between them. Per the germline V gene, CDR1 is LNHNV and CDR2 is YYDKDF (reference sequence).